What follows are 15 T cell receptor beta chains derived from one specimen sequenced in a study of OX40 agonist ivuxolimab in advanced cancers. Clones were sequenced by immunoSEQ multiplex PCR, and TCRdb holds only the in-frame ones, with some missing. The table shows tens of thousands of clones, with approximately 90% occurring only once. This specimen was CD4+ or CD8+ T cells sorted from blood, taken in a trial of the OX40 agonist ivuxolimab. The receptors were gathered from an adult with an advanced solid tumor such as melanoma, head and neck, liver or kidney cancer.

V is TRBV9 and J is TRBJ2-3; 13 nucleotides align to TRBD2. Germline CDR1 SGDLS, CDR2 YYNGEE. The trim removed 4 bases at V and 5 bases at J, leaving 4 bases unmatched. The CDR3 extends over 15 amino acids. CDR3 amino acids: CASSNGLAGEDTQYF. Here the CDR3 DNA reads TGTGCCAGCAGCAACGGACTAGCGGGAGAAGATACGCAGTATTTT.

Only one count was recorded for this clone. The rearrangement links TRBV28 to TRBJ2-2; 8 bases are shared with TRBD1. V lost 6 bases to trimming and J lost 4 bases; unmatched junction nucleotides: 4. The germline gives CDR1 MDHEN, CDR2 SYDVKM. The CDR3 extends over 14 amino acids. The DNA of the CDR3 is TGTGCCAGCAGCCTGACAGGGGCCACCGGGGAGCTGTTTTTT. Protein: CASSLTGATGELFF.

The chain joins TRBV18 to TRBJ2-4, with D unclear. V was pared by 2 bases and J by 6 bases, with 14 bases between. CDR3 length: 15 residues. Germline-derived CDR1 and CDR2 are KGHSH and LQKENI. The CDR3 reads CASSPGVGVGNIQYF. CDR3 bases: TGTGCCAGCTCACCAGGAGTCGGAGTCGGAAACATTCAGTACTTC. The whole variable domain, filled in from reference TRBV18 and TRBJ2-4, reads NAGVMQNPRHLVRRRGQEARLRCSPMKGHSHVYWYRQLPEEGLKFMVYLQKENIIDESGMPKERFSAEFPKEGPSILRIQQVVRGDSAAYFCASSPGVGVGNIQYFGAGTRLSVL.

The chain links TRBV19 to TRBJ1-6, with 7 bases identical to TRBD1. The germline V gene has CDR1 LNHDA and CDR2 SQIVND (reference sequence). The V segment lost 5 bases and the J segment 6 bases; nucleotides outside the gene matches: 7. This CDR3 comprises 15 residues. In nucleotides, the CDR3 is TGTGCCAGTAGTCCCACGGGACAGCTTAATTCACCCCTCCACTTT. As protein: CASSPTGQLNSPLHF.

This chain joins TRBV7-2 and TRBJ2-5; D may match TRBD1 or TRBD2 (5 bases each). Germline V gives CDR1 SGHTA, CDR2 FQGNSA. The CDR3 is 16 residues long. Trimming stripped 3 bases from V and 4 bases from J, with 18 bases between. The CDR3 sequence is CASSLERGSGGETQYF. The CDR3, as DNA: TGTGCCAGCAGCTTGGAGAGGGGATCGGGTGGAGAGACCCAGTACTTC.

The rearrangement joins TRBV28 to TRBJ1-2; 7 nucleotides line up with TRBD1. The CDR3 covers 15 residues. Germline assignment: CDR1 MDHEN and CDR2 SYDVKM. Unmatched junction bases numbered 3, after V lost 2 bases and J lost 0 bases. The CDR3 loop reads CASSLDRAANYGYTF. Written as DNA, the CDR3 is TGTGCCAGCAGTTTAGACAGGGCGGCTAACTATGGCTACACCTTC.

The rearrangement uses TRBV11-3 and TRBJ2-7; 7 positions agree with TRBD1. Germline loops: CDR1 SGHNT, CDR2 YENEEA. Trimming cost V 2 bases and J 3 bases; bases outside gene matches: 7. This CDR3 is 15 amino acids long. CDR3 coding DNA: TGTGCCAGCAGCTTATCAGGGGGTTCCGACTACGAGCAGTACTTC. Its translation: CASSLSGGSDYEQYF.

This chain connects TRBV5-4 to TRBJ2-3; 9 bases agree with TRBD1. The V and J ends lost 10 bases and 2 bases, in that order; junction bases with no gene match: 11. The CDR3 extends over 15 amino acids. From germline, CDR1 is SGHNT and CDR2 YYREEE (reference sequence). DNA for the CDR3: TGTGCCGCCAATACAGGGGGCGAGAACACAGATACGCAGTATTTT. Translating gives CAANTGGENTDTQYF.

This chain connects TRBV7-9 to TRBJ2-7; TRBD2 matches 7 bases. CDR1 is SEHNR and CDR2 is FQNEAQ in the germline V gene (reference sequence). The CDR3 has 14 residues. J lost 0 bases, V lost 1 base, and 0 bases had no gene match. The CDR3: CASSLGLASYEQYF. The CDR3 region has the DNA TGTGCCAGCAGCTTAGGACTAGCCTCCTACGAGCAGTACTTC.

The chain combines TRBV20-1 with TRBJ1-5; TRBD1 is a possible D gene (5 bases). V dropped 6 bases and J dropped 8 bases, with 11 bases sitting between them. The CDR3 is 11 amino acids. Germline V CDR1 and CDR2: DFQATT, SNEGSKA (reference sequence). The CDR3 loop reads CSAGRVEPQHF. The CDR3 region has the DNA TGCAGTGCGGGGCGGGTCGAGCCCCAGCATTTT.

This chain links TRBV28 with TRBJ1-3; the match to TRBD1 covers 9 bases. The V gene end was trimmed by 10 bases and the J gene end by 2 bases; junction bases not matched to a gene: 18. The CDR3 length is 18 residues. In germline, CDR1 is MDHEN, CDR2 SYDVKM. CDR3 residues: CATDISSRGTGTGNTIYF. CDR3 nucleotides: TGTGCCACCGACATATCATCTAGGGGGACAGGGACTGGAAACACCATATATTTT. Drawing the rest from reference TRBV28 and TRBJ1-3, the complete variable domain is DVKVTQSSRYLVKRTGEKVFLECVQDMDHENMFWYRQDPGLGLRLIYFSYDVKMKEKGDIPEGYSVSREKKERFSLILESASTNQTSMYLCATDISSRGTGTGNTIYFGEGSWLTVV.

In nucleotides, the CDR3 is TGTGCCAGCAGCTTGGCCGGGCAGGGCTACACCTTC. It yields the protein CASSLAGQGYTF. The chain has TRBV5-6 and TRBJ1-2, with D uncertain. The V end was cut by 0 bases, the J end by 8 bases, with 8 bases between. The CDR3 runs 12 residues. Germline V gene lookup returns CDR1 SGHDT and CDR2 YYEEEE.

The chain couples TRBV5-1 to TRBJ2-1, with 12 bases that match TRBD2. The CDR3 totals 15 residues. The V gene's germline CDR1 is SGHRS and CDR2 YFSETQ. With V trimmed by 4 bases and J by 9 bases, 8 bases remained unmatched. The CDR3 here is CASSPTSGGPGEQFF. For the CDR3, the DNA is TGCGCCAGCAGCCCGACTAGCGGGGGACCGGGTGAGCAGTTCTTC.

The chain uses TRBV5-1 and TRBJ2-1, with no clear D. This CDR3 comprises 15 residues. CDR1 is SGHRS and CDR2 is YFSETQ in the germline V gene. Between the trimmed V and J ends, which lost 0 bases and 0 bases, there was a span of 7 bases. CDR3 region: CASSLGSSSYNEQFF. DNA of the CDR3: TGCGCCAGCAGCTTGGGCAGCAGCTCCTACAATGAGCAGTTCTTC. Full variable domain (remainder filled in from reference TRBV5-1 and TRBJ2-1): KAGVTQTPRYLIKTRGQQVTLSCSPISGHRSVSWYQQTPGQGLQFLFEYFSETQRNKGNFPGRFSGRQFSNSRSEMNVSTLELGDSALYLCASSLGSSSYNEQFFGPGTRLTVL.

The sample holds one count of this clone. The chain uses TRBV6-1 and TRBJ2-5; D is unresolved. V lost 1 base and J 6 bases, leaving 12 bases between the germline ends. The CDR3 is 14 residues long. CDR1 MNHNS and CDR2 SASEGT come from the germline V gene. CDR3 protein: CASSEEVYYQTQYF. For the CDR3, the DNA is TGTGCCAGCAGTGAAGAGGTCTACTACCAGACCCAGTACTTC.